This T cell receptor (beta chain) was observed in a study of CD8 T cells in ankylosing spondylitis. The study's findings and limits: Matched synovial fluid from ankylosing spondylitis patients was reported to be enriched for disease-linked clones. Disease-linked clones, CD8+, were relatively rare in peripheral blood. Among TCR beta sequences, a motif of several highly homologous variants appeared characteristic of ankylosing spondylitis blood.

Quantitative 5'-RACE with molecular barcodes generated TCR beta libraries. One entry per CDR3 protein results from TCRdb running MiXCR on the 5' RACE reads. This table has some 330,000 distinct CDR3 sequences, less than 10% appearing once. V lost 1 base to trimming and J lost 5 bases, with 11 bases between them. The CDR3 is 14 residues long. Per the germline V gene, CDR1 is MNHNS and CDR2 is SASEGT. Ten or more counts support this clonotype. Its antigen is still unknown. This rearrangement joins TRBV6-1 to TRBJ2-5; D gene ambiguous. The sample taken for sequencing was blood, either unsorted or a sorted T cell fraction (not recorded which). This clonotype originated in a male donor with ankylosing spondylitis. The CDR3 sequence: CASSEGWSGETQYF. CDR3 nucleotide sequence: TGTGCCAGCAGTGAAGGATGGAGTGGGGAGACCCAGTACTTC.